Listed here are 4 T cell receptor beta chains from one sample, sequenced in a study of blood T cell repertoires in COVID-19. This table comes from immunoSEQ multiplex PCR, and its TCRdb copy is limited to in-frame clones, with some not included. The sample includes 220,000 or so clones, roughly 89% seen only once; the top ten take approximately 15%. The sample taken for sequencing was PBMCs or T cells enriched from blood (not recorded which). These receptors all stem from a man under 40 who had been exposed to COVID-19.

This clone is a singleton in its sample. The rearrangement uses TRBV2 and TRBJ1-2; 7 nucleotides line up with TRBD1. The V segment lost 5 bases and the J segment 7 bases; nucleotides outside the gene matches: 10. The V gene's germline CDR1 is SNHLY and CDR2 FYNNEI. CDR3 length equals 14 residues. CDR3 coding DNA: TGTGCCAGCAGTCCCCGACAGGGAGGTGTTGGCTACACCTTC. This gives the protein CASSPRQGGVGYTF.

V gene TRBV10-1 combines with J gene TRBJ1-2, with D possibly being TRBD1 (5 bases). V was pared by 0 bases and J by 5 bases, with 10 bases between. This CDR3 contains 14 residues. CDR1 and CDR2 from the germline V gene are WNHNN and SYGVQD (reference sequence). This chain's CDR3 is CASSESPQGYGYTF. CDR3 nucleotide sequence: TGCGCCAGCAGTGAGTCCCCGCAGGGATATGGCTACACCTTC.

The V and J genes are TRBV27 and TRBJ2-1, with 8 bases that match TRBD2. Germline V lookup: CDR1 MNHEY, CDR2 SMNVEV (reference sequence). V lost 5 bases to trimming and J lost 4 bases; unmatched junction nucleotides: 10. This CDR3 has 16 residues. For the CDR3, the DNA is TGTGCCAGCAGTGGGGTAGGTCGCGGGGGGTACAATGAGCAGTTCTTC. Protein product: CASSGVGRGGYNEQFF.

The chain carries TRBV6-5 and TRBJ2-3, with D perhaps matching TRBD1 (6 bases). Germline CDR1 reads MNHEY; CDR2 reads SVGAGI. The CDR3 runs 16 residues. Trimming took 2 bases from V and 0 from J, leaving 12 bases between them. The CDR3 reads CASSYGGRQSTDTQYF. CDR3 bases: TGTGCCAGCAGTTACGGGGGCCGTCAAAGCACAGATACGCAGTATTTT.